These 19 T cell receptor beta chains came from one sample sequenced in a study of response to subunit inactivated influenza vaccine. Via MiXCR, TCRdb re-called the RT-PCR reads, giving one row per CDR3 protein. Here the sample spans around 200,000 distinct CDR3 sequences, around 9.2% being singletons. This sample comprised non-naive T cells sorted from PBMCs, obtained on the day of vaccination. Receptor source: a man in his forties or fifties who received an inactivated influenza vaccine.

A few counts support this clonotype. The chain uses TRBV6-1 and TRBJ2-7; D call uncertain. Germline CDR1 and CDR2: MNHNS and SASEGT. The CDR3 consists of 14 residues. V lost 1 base to trimming and J lost 4 bases, with 11 bases between them. CDR3 DNA: TGTGCCAGCAGTGAAGTCCTGGGTTTATACGAGCAGTACTTC. Its translation: CASSEVLGLYEQYF.

In regard to this clonotype: A read error may be the cause here, since a much bigger clone is one base away. The CDR3 nucleotides read TGTGCCAGCAGCACCCCCCCCGTGACAGGGAATAATTCACCCCTCCACTTT. Encoded protein: CASSTPPVTGNNSPLHF. This chain joins TRBV7-9 and TRBJ1-6; 7 bases agree with TRBD1. V shed 5 bases, J shed 5 bases, and the junction held 12 bases outside the gene matches. CDR3 length: 17 amino acids. CDR1 and CDR2 (germline): SEHNR, FQNEAQ (reference sequence).

This sequence joins TRBV28 and TRBJ2-4; D is undetermined. Trimming removed 5 bases from V and 0 bases from J, with 14 bases in between. From germline, CDR1 is MDHEN and CDR2 SYDVKM. This CDR3 spans 16 amino acids. DNA for the CDR3: TGTGCCAGCAGTCCCTCATTGGGGTTAGCCAAAAACATTCAGTACTTC. This sequence encodes CASSPSLGLAKNIQYF.

The rearrangement links TRBV4-2 to TRBJ1-4, with TRBD1 matching 9 bases. CDR1 LGHNA and CDR2 YNFKEQ come from the germline V gene. This CDR3 spans 20 amino acids. With 4 bases clipped from V and 5 bases from J, the junction kept 20 bases outside the gene matches. The CDR3: CASSPQASRTGERRNEKLFF. In DNA, the CDR3 is TGTGCCAGCAGCCCCCAAGCGAGTCGGACAGGGGAAAGGAGGAATGAAAAACTGTTTTTT.

This clonotype was counted ten times or more. The rearrangement joins TRBV30 to TRBJ1-1; 8 bases align to TRBD1. The CDR3 is made up of 12 amino acids. Germline V lookup: CDR1 GTSNPN, CDR2 SVGIG (reference sequence). V shed 2 bases, J shed 11 bases, and the junction held 7 bases outside the gene matches. This chain's CDR3 is CAWSPRTGPAFF. CDR3 nucleotides: TGTGCCTGGAGTCCACGGACAGGGCCGGCTTTCTTT. Full variable domain (missing parts from reference TRBV30 and TRBJ1-1): SQTIHQWPATLVQPVGSPLSLECTVEGTSNPNLYWYRQAAGRGLQLLFYSVGIGQISSEVPQNLSASRPQDRQFILSSKKLLLSDSGFYLCAWSPRTGPAFFGQGTRLTVV.

This CDR3 reads CSANPPAPGINQPQHF. In nucleotides, the CDR3 is TGCAGTGCTAACCCTCCGGCCCCAGGGATCAATCAGCCCCAGCATTTT. The genes are TRBV20-1 and TRBJ1-5; D perhaps matches TRBD1 (5 bases). Trimming removed 4 bases at V and 3 bases at J, with 19 bases between. The CDR3 runs 16 residues. Germline values: CDR1 DFQATT, CDR2 SNEGSKA (reference sequence).

The chain employs TRBV18 and TRBJ2-1; D is uncertain. From germline, CDR1 is KGHSH and CDR2 LQKENI. This CDR3 region has 13 residues. Trimming left V 1 base short and J 5 bases short, with 6 bases between. CDR3 nucleotides: TGTGCCAGCTCACCACAGCAGAACAATGAGCAGTTCTTC. It encodes CASSPQQNNEQFF. Filled out from reference TRBV18 and TRBJ2-1, the complete variable domain reads NAGVMQNPRHLVRRRGQEARLRCSPMKGHSHVYWYRQLPEEGLKFMVYLQKENIIDESGMPKERFSAEFPKEGPSILRIQQVVRGDSAAYFCASSPQQNNEQFFGPGTRLTVL.

This clonotype has just a few counts. The genes are TRBV5-4 and TRBJ2-1, with 7 bases lining up with TRBD1. J was trimmed by 0 bases and V by 4 bases; bases with no gene match: 7. Per germline, CDR1 SGHNT and CDR2 YYREEE (reference sequence). This CDR3 region has 16 residues. CDR3 sequence reads: CASSTMDRSSYNEQFF. CDR3 bases: TGTGCCAGCAGCACAATGGACAGGAGCTCCTACAATGAGCAGTTCTTC. Full variable domain (rest looked up from reference TRBV5-4 and TRBJ2-1): ETGVTQSPTHLIKTRGQQVTLRCSSQSGHNTVSWYQQALGQGPQFIFQYYREEENGRGNFPPRFSGLQFPNYSSELNVNALELDDSALYLCASSTMDRSSYNEQFFGPGTRLTVL.

In this sample, this clonotype turned up many times. J is TRBJ2-3 and V is TRBV6-7, with 13 bases identical to TRBD2. TRBV6-7 is labeled an ORF, and its function is uncertain. There are 18 residues in the CDR3. V shed 5 bases and J 0 bases; nucleotides not matched to a gene: 8. CDR3 amino acids: CASSHGLAGATSTDTQYF. In nucleotides, the CDR3 is TGTGCCAGCAGTCACGGACTAGCGGGGGCTACTAGCACAGATACGCAGTATTTT.

This clonotype was detected a few times. The gene calls are TRBV9 and TRBJ1-6; no definite D call. The CDR3 covers 16 residues. Per the germline V gene, CDR1 is SGDLS and CDR2 is YYNGEE. The V end lost 3 bases, the J end lost 5 bases, and 15 bases lay between the germline ends. The CDR3 DNA sequence: TGTGCCAGCAGCGGGGGATCAGGAGTTGATAATTCACCCCTCCACTTT. Translation: CASSGGSGVDNSPLHF.

A few counts support this clonotype. The chain joins TRBV18 to TRBJ1-2, with D perhaps matching TRBD1 (6 bases). Germline CDR1 is KGHSH and CDR2 is LQKENI. CDR3 size: 12 residues. Trimming stripped 3 bases from V and 8 bases from J, with 10 bases between. The CDR3 coding sequence is TGTGCCAGCTCACCGGACAGTTTAGGCTACACCTTC. Encoded protein: CASSPDSLGYTF.

The chain is built from TRBV18 and TRBJ1-5; the match to TRBD1 covers 7 bases. The length of the CDR3 is 15 residues. Germline V gene data show CDR1 as KGHSH and CDR2 as LQKENI. V trimming: 5 bases; J trimming: 7 bases; junction bases outside the gene matches: 11. The CDR3 reads CASSSGGGERQPQHF. The CDR3 bases are TGTGCCAGCTCATCAGGGGGGGGTGAGCGACAGCCCCAGCATTTT.

Many counts were recorded for this clonotype. The chain combines TRBV12-3 or TRBV12-4 with TRBJ1-4; D gene uncertain. Trimming removed 4 bases at V and 8 bases at J, with 8 bases between. This CDR3 spans 12 amino acids. The CDR3 DNA reads TGTGCCAGCAGTTCGTTGGGAGAAAAACTGTTTTTT. Its translation is CASSSLGEKLFF.

The chain couples TRBV14 to TRBJ2-3; D is possibly TRBD1 (5 bases). The V gene lost 3 bases and the J gene lost 0 bases, with 13 bases spanning the gap. Germline lookup yields CDR1 SGHDN and CDR2 FVKESK. This CDR3 contains 16 residues. The CDR3 sequence is CASSQRPGRSTDTQYF. DNA for the CDR3: TGTGCCAGCAGCCAGAGGCCAGGGCGTAGCACAGATACGCAGTATTTT.

The chain recombines TRBV6-1 with TRBJ2-7, with D perhaps TRBD2 (5 bases). The CDR3 contains 18 residues. V lost 5 bases and J 3 bases, leaving 26 bases between the germline ends. Germline CDR1 and CDR2: MNHNS and SASEGT. For the CDR3, the DNA is TGTGCCAGCAGTCAGGCCCATCCCGGGTTTGGACTCGACTACGAGCAGTACTTC. Its protein is CASSQAHPGFGLDYEQYF.

This clonotype was detected ten times or more. This chain connects TRBV4-2 to TRBJ1-5; D might be TRBD1 (6 bases). Germline V CDR1 and CDR2: LGHNA, YNFKEQ. The CDR3 spans 15 residues. V lost 4 bases to trimming and J lost 2 bases, with 12 bases between them. CDR3 nucleotides: TGTGCCAGCAGCCTAAGTCAGGGGCGCAATCAGCCCCAGCATTTT. Encoded protein: CASSLSQGRNQPQHF.

This clonotype appeared many times. The V and J genes are TRBV28 and TRBJ2-7, with D perhaps TRBD1 or TRBD2 (5 bases each). V shed 6 bases and J shed 0 bases, with 9 bases lying between them. CDR1 is MDHEN, CDR2 SYDVKM, per germline. The CDR3 totals 13 residues. DNA for the CDR3: TGTGCCAGCAGATCAGGGAGCTCCTACGAGCAGTACTTC. Translating gives CASRSGSSYEQYF. Full variable domain (missing parts from reference TRBV28 and TRBJ2-7): DVKVTQSSRYLVKRTGEKVFLECVQDMDHENMFWYRQDPGLGLRLIYFSYDVKMKEKGDIPEGYSVSREKKERFSLILESASTNQTSMYLCASRSGSSYEQYFGPGTRLTVT.

This clonotype was picked up many times. V is TRBV20-1 and J is TRBJ1-5, with D possibly TRBD1 on 5 matching bases. The CDR3 is made up of 13 amino acids. Germline CDR1 and CDR2: DFQATT and SNEGSKA (reference sequence). V shed 2 bases and J shed 7 bases, with 12 bases lying between them. CDR3 protein: CSARRGIGQPQHF. CDR3 coding DNA: TGCAGTGCTAGAAGGGGCATTGGACAGCCCCAGCATTTT.

This clonotype was seen many times. The rearrangement joins TRBV12-3 or TRBV12-4 to TRBJ1-5, with D hard to call. This CDR3 is built from 14 residues. V was shortened by 4 bases and J by 1 base, with 8 bases between the two germline ends. In DNA, the CDR3 is TGTGCCAGCAGTTCCAGTGAGAGCAATCAGCCCCAGCATTTT. Translating gives CASSSSESNQPQHF.